This T cell receptor (beta chain) was retrieved from a study of neoadjuvant nivolumab and ipilimumab in lung cancer. The table came from immunoSEQ multiplex PCR; TCRdb's copy has only in-frame clones and leaves some out. The table has some 20,000 clones, roughly 80% seen once. The sample consisted of tumor tissue, taken after neoadjuvant nivolumab, alone or with ipilimumab, at or shortly before surgery. This TCR derives from an adult with non-small cell lung cancer.

The CDR3 protein is CASSQDRRGLYEQYF. In DNA, the CDR3 is TGCGCCAGCAGCCAAGATCGCAGGGGGCTCTACGAGCAGTACTTC. The rearrangement uses TRBV4-1 and TRBJ2-7, with 8 bases lining up with TRBD1. J gave up 3 bases and V 0 bases, and 4 bases lay outside the gene matches. This CDR3 has 15 residues. Germline assignment: CDR1 MGHRA and CDR2 YSYEKL.